This record concerns one T cell receptor (beta chain) sequence. Noted time point: baseline, week 1 (first vaccination visit). Treatment noted: pre-vaccination baseline after standard-of-care therapy. This record comes from a study of a mutant IDH1 vaccine in newly diagnosed glioma. TCRdb keeps only in-frame clones here, not all; method: immunoSEQ multiplex PCR. The sample lists 20,000 to 25,000 clones; 85% to 95% were seen once. This CDR3 is 14 amino acids long. Germline values: CDR1 SGHRS, CDR2 YFSETQ. The V gene lost 0 bases and the J gene lost 4 bases, with 8 bases spanning the gap. The V call is TRBV5-1, the J call TRBJ2-1, with D hard to call. The sequences come from PBMCs, collected from a glioma patient treated with radiotherapy, temozolomide or both. The clonotype originates from a man between 35 and 55 years old with glioma. CDR3 residues: CASSLEGGYNEQFF. As DNA, the CDR3 is TGCGCCAGCAGCTTGGAGGGCGGATACAATGAGCAGTTCTTC.